The rows below give T cell receptor beta chains drawn from one sample of a study of beta chain features in type 1 diabetes. Some clones are missing from TCRdb's copy, which holds only in-frame ones; the method was immunoSEQ multiplex PCR. This sample has under 450,000 clones; roughly 14% occur once, and the top ten carry 0.03% to 0.04%. Sequencing was performed on naive CD4+ T cells from blood. The origin of the receptors is a man aged 30-40 years in good health. Both conserved end residues are part of each CDR3. The D gene is left open where the match is weak. The size field is filled for only some rows; it gives once, few, many or a size class.

>TRBJ2-3|15|TRBD1|TRBV7-2|few
TGTGCCAGCAGCTTGACAGGGATCCGCACAGATACGCAGTATTTT
CASSLTGIRTDTQYF
>TRBJ2-1|14|.|TRBV18|few
TGTGCCAGCTCAGCCGGGACTGGAACGAATGAGCAGTTCTTC
CASSAGTGTNEQFF
>TRBJ2-1|15|TRBD2|TRBV25-1|many
TGTGCCAGCAGTGATCCGAGGACTAGCGGCAATGAGCAGTTCTTC
CASSDPRTSGNEQFF
>TRBJ2-2|13|.|TRBV2|few
TGTGCCAGCAGGGATGAGTTTTCCGGGGAGCTGTTTTTT
CASRDEFSGELFF
>TRBJ2-6|20|TRBD2|TRBV30|few
TGTGCCTGGAGTGTGCTTAGCGGGAGGCCGCCGAGCTCTGGGGCCAACGTCCTGACTTTC
CAWSVLSGRPPSSGANVLTF
>TRBJ2-5|15|.|TRBV2|.
TGTGCCAGCAGTCCAGCGGAGGGGTCGGGGGAGACCCAGTACTTC
CASSPAEGSGETQYF
>TRBJ2-3|15|TRBD2|TRBV7-8|few
TGTGCCAGCACTCTCCCTAGCGGGAGCACAGATACGCAGTATTTT
CASTLPSGSTDTQYF
>TRBJ1-5|13|TRBD1|TRBV30|few
TGTGCCTGGAGCCCAGGGGGGAATCAGCCCCAGCATTTT
CAWSPGGNQPQHF
>TRBJ2-5|14|.|TRBV29-1|.
TGCAGCGTTGATTGGGGGCGTTTAAAAGAGACCCAGTACTTC
CSVDWGRLKETQYF
>TRBJ2-2|12|.|TRBV2|.
TGTGCCAGCAGTGAGCCGGCCGGGGAGCTGTTTTTT
CASSEPAGELFF
>TRBJ2-2|14|.|TRBV18|once
TGTGCCAGCTCAGTGTACAGTAACACCGGGGAGCTGTTTTTT
CASSVYSNTGELFF
>TRBJ2-5|13|.|TRBV9|few
TGTGCCAGCAGCGGGACTCCGAAAGAGACCCAGTACTTC
CASSGTPKETQYF
>TRBJ2-3|16|.|TRBV9|few
TGTGCCAGCAGCGCGGGAAGCGGAGGAACCCCAGATACGCAGTATTTT
CASSAGSGGTPDTQYF
>TRBJ2-3|15|TRBD2|TRBV5-4|.
TGTGCCAGCAAAGTAAGCGGGAGACCCACAGATACGCAGTATTTT
CASKVSGRPTDTQYF
>TRBJ2-3|13|.|TRBV7-9|.
TGTGCCAGCAGCCGACGGGAAACAGATACGCAGTATTTT
CASSRRETDTQYF
>TRBJ2-3|11|.|TRBV28|.
TGTGCCAGCCCTAAGGATGATACGCAGTATTTT
CASPKDDTQYF
>TRBJ2-1|13|.|TRBV30|many
TGTGCCTGGAGTGTACTGGGGAAGGGGCCGCAGTTCTTC
CAWSVLGKGPQFF
>TRBJ2-5|13|TRBD2|TRBV5-4|few
TGTGCCAGCAGCTTTGCTAGCGGCGAGACCCAGTACTTC
CASSFASGETQYF
>TRBJ2-2|14|.|TRBV9|.
TGTGCCAGCAGCGACTCTCCGGACCCCGGGGAGCTGTTTTTT
CASSDSPDPGELFF
>TRBJ2-3|14|.|TRBV14|.
TGTGCCAGCAGCCTCCGGGAGCGCACAGATACGCAGTATTTT
CASSLRERTDTQYF
>TRBJ2-4|13|TRBD1|TRBV7-2|few
TGTGCCAGCAGCACAGGGGGCGGAAACATTCAGTACTTC
CASSTGGGNIQYF
>TRBJ2-1|18|TRBD1|TRBV5-1|few
TGCGCCAGCAGCTCCAAATTGTGGACAGGGGCAACAAGCGATGAGCAGTTCTTC
CASSSKLWTGATSDEQFF
>TRBJ1-1|11|.|TRBV20-1|few
TGCAGTGCCCTATGGGGGACTGAAGCTTTCTTT
CSALWGTEAFF
>TRBJ1-5|12|.|TRBV30|few
TGTGCCTGGAGTGTAGCGGCCCAGCCCCAGCATTTT
CAWSVAAQPQHF
>TRBJ2-3|12|.|TRBV30|.
TGTGCCTGGTGTTGGGGAGGCGATACGCAGTATTTT
CAWCWGGDTQYF
>TRBJ2-7|10|.|TRBV20-1|.
TGCAGTGCTAGAGGGGGACCGCAGTACTTC
CSARGGPQYF
>TRBJ2-1|15|.|TRBV14|.
TGTGCCAGCAGCCAACATCCCCGCGGTTACAATGAGCAGTTCTTC
CASSQHPRGYNEQFF
>TRBJ1-2|15|.|TRBV27|few
TGTGCCAGCAGTACTACAGCGGGGACCAACTATGGCTACACCTTC
CASSTTAGTNYGYTF
>TRBJ2-3|16|TRBD2|TRBV9|.
TGTGCCAGCAGCGTAGGATTAGCGGGAGTTGAAGATACGCAGTATTTT
CASSVGLAGVEDTQYF
>TRBJ1-2|13|.|TRBV30|.
TGTGCCTGGACCTTGAGGGTTGTCTATGGCTACACCTTC
CAWTLRVVYGYTF
>TRBJ2-1|15|TRBD1|TRBV19|.
TGTGCCAGTAGTAAAACAGGGGGCGACCTCAATGAGCAGTTCTTC
CASSKTGGDLNEQFF
>TRBJ2-1|16|TRBD2|TRBV5-1|.
TGCGCCAGCAGCCGTCGACTAGCGGGAGGGCCGAATGAGCAGTTCTTC
CASSRRLAGGPNEQFF
>TRBJ2-3|16|TRBD2|TRBV30|few
TGTGCCTGGAGTCCGGGACTAGCGGGCCCTGGAGATACGCAGTATTTT
CAWSPGLAGPGDTQYF
>TRBJ1-1|15|.|TRBV7-8|.
TGTGCCAGCAGCTTAGAGGGCGCCCTGAACACTGAAGCTTTCTTT
CASSLEGALNTEAFF
>TRBJ2-1|13|TRBD2|TRBV7-9|few
TGTGCCGTCTCCAGGACTAGTTACGATGAGCAGTTCTTC
CAVSRTSYDEQFF
>TRBJ2-3|12|.|TRBV6-5|.
TGTGCCAGCGGAGCTAGCGAGGATACGCAGTATTTT
CASGASEDTQYF
>TRBJ2-3|15|TRBD2|TRBV11-2|.
TGTGCCAGCAGCTTAGATGGGACTAGTACAGATACGCAGTATTTT
CASSLDGTSTDTQYF
>TRBJ1-1|11|.|TRBV25-1|few
TGTGCCAGCAGTGATGGGAGTGAAGCTTTCTTT
CASSDGSEAFF
>TRBJ1-1|15|.|TRBV9|.
TGTGCCAGCAGCGTAGAGGGTGTCTTGAACACTGAAGCTTTCTTT
CASSVEGVLNTEAFF
>TRBJ1-1|13|.|TRBV5-6|.
TGTGCCAGCAGCGGAACAGCGAACACTGAAGCTTTCTTT
CASSGTANTEAFF
>TRBJ2-1|17|.|TRBV7-9|.
TGTGCCAGCAGCCCCTTCCAAATCGGAAGCTCCTACAATGAGCAGTTCTTC
CASSPFQIGSSYNEQFF
>TRBJ1-1|12|.|TRBV19|few
TGTGCCTCCAAGGACCATCCGACTGAAGCTTTCTTT
CASKDHPTEAFF
>TRBJ2-3|20|TRBD2|TRBV4-3|.
TGCGCCAGCAGCCCCAAGGTCGTGCTAGCGGGAGGTGCAAATCTGGATACGCAGTATTTT
CASSPKVVLAGGANLDTQYF
>TRBJ2-7|14|.|TRBV9|.
TGTGCCAGCAGCGTATTACAGGCCTCCTACGAGCAGTACTTC
CASSVLQASYEQYF
>TRBJ2-1|15|TRBD1|TRBV4-1|few
TGCGCCAGCAGCCACCGGGACAGCGGTATCGTTGAGCAGTTCTTC
CASSHRDSGIVEQFF
>TRBJ2-1|17|TRBD2|TRBV27|few
TGTGCCAGCAGCCCGTTGATTAAAAGCGGGGGGCTCGGTGAGCAGTTCTTC
CASSPLIKSGGLGEQFF
>TRBJ2-3|15|.|TRBV11-3|.
TGTGCCAGCAGCCTCGCGAGGCCTAGCACAGATACGCAGTATTTT
CASSLARPSTDTQYF
>TRBJ2-1|12|.|TRBV30|many
TGTGCCTGGAGTGTATGGGGATATGAGCAGTTCTTC
CAWSVWGYEQFF
>TRBJ2-3|14|TRBD2|TRBV28|.
TGTGCCAGCAGCCCCGGGACTAGCGGGGACCTCCAGTATTTT
CASSPGTSGDLQYF
>TRBJ2-3|17|TRBD1|TRBV27|.
TGTGCCAGCAACCCCTGGGCGGGACAGGGGGTTGTAGATACGCAGTATTTT
CASNPWAGQGVVDTQYF
>TRBJ2-5|12|TRBD1|TRBV5-1|.
TGCGCCAGCGGACAGGGGCAAGAGACCCAGTACTTC
CASGQGQETQYF
>TRBJ2-1|14|TRBD1|TRBV6-6|.
TGTGCCAGCTACGGAACAGGGGGCCGGAATGAGCAGTTCTTC
CASYGTGGRNEQFF